These T cell receptor beta chains were read from a single sample in a study of response to subunit inactivated influenza vaccine. From the RT-PCR reads, TCRdb called clonotypes with MiXCR, one entry per CDR3 protein. This table holds around 710,000 distinct CDR3 sequences, around 13% found once. Sequenced material: PBMCs from blood, taken roughly 15 days before vaccination. These receptors all come from a man in his forties or fifties who received an inactivated influenza vaccine. Each CDR3 is given with its conserved first and last residue. Fields, in order: CDR3 DNA, CDR3 protein, clone size, J gene, D gene, V gene. The D gene is left open where the match is weak. Some rows have no size entry. The others give once, few or many, or a class for an expanded clone.

DNA: TGCAGCGTTGGTATGGGGCTACCGGGTATGGCAAAGCAGCCCCAGCATTTT
CDR3: CSVGMGLPGMAKQPQHF
size: once
J: TRBJ1-5
D: .
V: TRBV29-1

DNA: TGCAGCACAAGGCCGAGACACAACACCGGGGAGCTGTTTTTT
CDR3: CSTRPRHNTGELFF
size: few
J: TRBJ2-2
D: .
V: TRBV20-1

DNA: TGCGCCAGCAGCCCAAGAGCCCAGGGTAATGAAAAACTGTTTTTT
CDR3: CASSPRAQGNEKLFF
size: .
J: TRBJ1-4
D: .
V: TRBV4-3

DNA: TGTGCCAGCTCACCACCGTCAGTGGAGACCCAGTACTTC
CDR3: CASSPPSVETQYF
size: few
J: TRBJ2-5
D: .
V: TRBV18

DNA: TGTGCCAGCGGGGCAGATCCTAATGAAAAACTGTTTTTT
CDR3: CASGADPNEKLFF
size: .
J: TRBJ1-4
D: .
V: TRBV5-5

DNA: TGCAGCGTTGAGGGGGAGACTAGCGGGAGTGTATATACGCAGTATTTT
CDR3: CSVEGETSGSVYTQYF
size: few
J: TRBJ2-3
D: TRBD2
V: TRBV29-1

DNA: TGCAGTGCTTCCGGACTAGCGGGTTCCAATGAGCAGTTCTTC
CDR3: CSASGLAGSNEQFF
size: few
J: TRBJ2-1
D: TRBD2
V: TRBV20-1

DNA: TGTGCCAGCAGCTTGTATTCAGGGGACTACGAGCAGTACTTC
CDR3: CASSLYSGDYEQYF
size: .
J: TRBJ2-7
D: .
V: TRBV7-9

DNA: TGTGCCAGCAGTCTACTCGACGGGACCCAGTACTTC
CDR3: CASSLLDGTQYF
size: .
J: TRBJ2-5
D: .
V: TRBV28

DNA: TGTGCCAGCAGCCAAGATCGAGGGAGCCCCGAGCAGTACTTC
CDR3: CASSQDRGSPEQYF
size: .
J: TRBJ2-7
D: .
V: TRBV4-2

DNA: TGTGCCAGCAGCCAAGATTGGGCGGGAGGTGCCTCCTACGAGCAGTACTTC
CDR3: CASSQDWAGGASYEQYF
size: .
J: TRBJ2-7
D: TRBD2
V: TRBV3-1

DNA: TGCGCCAGCAGCCAAGCGGGGGGCGTTGCCGGGGAGCTGTTTTTT
CDR3: CASSQAGGVAGELFF
size: few
J: TRBJ2-2
D: .
V: TRBV4-3

DNA: TGCGCCAGCAGCTTGGAGGCCGATGTCTACCTCTACAATGAGCAGTTCTTC
CDR3: CASSLEADVYLYNEQFF
size: many
J: TRBJ2-1
D: .
V: TRBV5-1

DNA: TGTGCCAGCAGTTTAGTGTCCGGGGCCCCCTACAATGAGCAGTTCTTC
CDR3: CASSLVSGAPYNEQFF
size: many
J: TRBJ2-1
D: .
V: TRBV28

DNA: TGTGCCAGCAGCACCCAACAGGGGGCTAGCTATGGCTACACCTTC
CDR3: CASSTQQGASYGYTF
size: .
J: TRBJ1-2
D: TRBD1
V: TRBV5-6

DNA: TGTGCCACCAGTGACCGCAGGGCCCCCTACGAGCAGTACTTC
CDR3: CATSDRRAPYEQYF
size: few
J: TRBJ2-7
D: .
V: TRBV24-1

DNA: TGTGCCAGCAGTTCACACCCGATGACAGTGTCTGTCTCTAATGAAAAACTGTTTTTT
CDR3: CASSSHPMTVSVSNEKLFF
size: few
J: TRBJ1-4
D: .
V: TRBV27

DNA: TGTGCCAGCAGGGGCAGAGGTTGGGCAGAAAACACTGAAGCTTTCTTT
CDR3: CASRGRGWAENTEAFF
size: few
J: TRBJ1-1
D: .
V: TRBV27

DNA: TGTGCCAGCTCACCACCGGTTAGGCTATCTCAAGAGACCCAGTACTTC
CDR3: CASSPPVRLSQETQYF
size: .
J: TRBJ2-5
D: .
V: TRBV18

DNA: TGTGCCAGCAGCTTCTTAGAGGGACGGAGCTATGGCTACACCTTC
CDR3: CASSFLEGRSYGYTF
size: .
J: TRBJ1-2
D: .
V: TRBV7-2

DNA: TGTGCCAGCAGCTTCCTACTCTCCGAGCAGTACTTC
CDR3: CASSFLLSEQYF
size: .
J: TRBJ2-7
D: .
V: TRBV7-2

DNA: TGCAGTGCTAGGTCCCTCGACAGGGGTGTTGGCTACACCTTC
CDR3: CSARSLDRGVGYTF
size: .
J: TRBJ1-2
D: TRBD1
V: TRBV20-1

DNA: TGTGCCAGCAGGAACAGGCAACGCACAGATACGCAGTATTTT
CDR3: CASRNRQRTDTQYF
size: .
J: TRBJ2-3
D: .
V: TRBV12-3/TRBV12-4

DNA: TGTGCCAGCAGTTTCGAAGTTGGAAACACCATATATTTT
CDR3: CASSFEVGNTIYF
size: few
J: TRBJ1-3
D: .
V: TRBV12-3/TRBV12-4

DNA: TGTGCCAGCAGTCTGCGGACGGTAGATGTAGCTGAAGCTTTCTTT
CDR3: CASSLRTVDVAEAFF
size: .
J: TRBJ1-1
D: .
V: TRBV6-1

DNA: TGTGCCAGCAGAAGCGGGACGATTAACACCGGGGAGCTGTTTTTT
CDR3: CASRSGTINTGELFF
size: .
J: TRBJ2-2
D: TRBD2
V: TRBV3-1

DNA: TGCGCCAGCAGAGAAGGCCACAATGAGCAGTTCTTC
CDR3: CASREGHNEQFF
size: many
J: TRBJ2-1
D: .
V: TRBV5-1

DNA: TGTGCCATCAGTGAGTCCCGGCTAGCGGGAACAGATACGCAGTATTTT
CDR3: CAISESRLAGTDTQYF
size: .
J: TRBJ2-3
D: TRBD2
V: TRBV10-3

DNA: TGTGCCAGCGCCCAGGGGGCTAGTAATGAAAAACTGTTTTTT
CDR3: CASAQGASNEKLFF
size: .
J: TRBJ1-4
D: TRBD1
V: TRBV28

DNA: TGTGCCAGCAGGCCCTCGAGTCTCTACGAGCAGTACTTC
CDR3: CASRPSSLYEQYF
size: .
J: TRBJ2-7
D: .
V: TRBV6-2/TRBV6-3

DNA: TGTGCCAGCAGCTTAGATTTGTCAGGAGCGTTCTTC
CDR3: CASSLDLSGAFF
size: few
J: TRBJ2-1
D: .
V: TRBV11-2

DNA: TGTGCCAGCAGCCCCCAAGTCGGACACATCACAGATACGCAGTATTTT
CDR3: CASSPQVGHITDTQYF
size: many
J: TRBJ2-3
D: .
V: TRBV7-2

DNA: TGTGCCAGTCGCCTCAGACAGGGTCAATATGGCTACACCTTC
CDR3: CASRLRQGQYGYTF
size: .
J: TRBJ1-2
D: TRBD1
V: TRBV6-1

DNA: TGCAGTGCTAGTCTCGCGGGGGGGGAGACCCAGTACTTC
CDR3: CSASLAGGETQYF
size: many
J: TRBJ2-5
D: TRBD2
V: TRBV20-1

DNA: TGCGCCAGCGGGAGGGCCATTAAAAATGAGCAGTTCTTC
CDR3: CASGRAIKNEQFF
size: .
J: TRBJ2-1
D: TRBD2
V: TRBV4-1

DNA: TGTGCCAGCAGCCATGACAGGGGGCGCACAGATACGCAGTATTTT
CDR3: CASSHDRGRTDTQYF
size: .
J: TRBJ2-3
D: TRBD1
V: TRBV5-5

DNA: TGCAGTGCTAGAGATCTCGCATACAACACTGAAGCTTTCTTT
CDR3: CSARDLAYNTEAFF
size: .
J: TRBJ1-1
D: .
V: TRBV20-1

DNA: TGTGCCAGCAGCCAAATAGCGGGAGTGAGCACAGATACGCAGTATTTT
CDR3: CASSQIAGVSTDTQYF
size: .
J: TRBJ2-3
D: TRBD2
V: TRBV14

DNA: TGTGCCAGCAGCGAAACAGGGTACACCATATATTTT
CDR3: CASSETGYTIYF
size: .
J: TRBJ1-3
D: .
V: TRBV7-2

DNA: TGCAGCGCTTTAGCGGGGAGCGGCAAAAACATTCAGTACTTC
CDR3: CSALAGSGKNIQYF
size: .
J: TRBJ2-4
D: TRBD2
V: TRBV29-1

DNA: TGCGCCAGCAGCCTGGTGAGCGGGAGGGCCGCCTACAATGAGCAGTTCTTC
CDR3: CASSLVSGRAAYNEQFF
size: .
J: TRBJ2-1
D: TRBD2
V: TRBV5-1

DNA: TGTGCCAGCAGCGTAGCAGGGTGGGAATACGAGCAGTACTTC
CDR3: CASSVAGWEYEQYF
size: .
J: TRBJ2-7
D: .
V: TRBV9

DNA: TGTGCCAGCAGACCGCAGTTACTAGCAAATGAGCAGTTCTTC
CDR3: CASRPQLLANEQFF
size: many
J: TRBJ2-1
D: .
V: TRBV12-3/TRBV12-4

DNA: TGTGCCAGCGGGCAGGGGACCTCAAACTATGGCTACACCTTC
CDR3: CASGQGTSNYGYTF
size: .
J: TRBJ1-2
D: .
V: TRBV2

DNA: TGCGCCAGCAGCCCAGGACAGGCCAATCAGCCCCAGCATTTT
CDR3: CASSPGQANQPQHF
size: many
J: TRBJ1-5
D: TRBD1
V: TRBV5-1

DNA: TGTGCCAGCAGTGTGTCCAGAACAAATGAGCAGTTCTTC
CDR3: CASSVSRTNEQFF
size: .
J: TRBJ2-1
D: .
V: TRBV2

DNA: TGTGCCAGCAGTTTCGACAGGGTATCCAATGAGCAGTACTTC
CDR3: CASSFDRVSNEQYF
size: .
J: TRBJ2-7
D: TRBD1
V: TRBV28

DNA: TGTGCCAGCAGTACCCAGGGGTTGGGACAGCCCCAGCATTTT
CDR3: CASSTQGLGQPQHF
size: many
J: TRBJ1-5
D: .
V: TRBV28

DNA: TGTGCCAGCAGTTACCGGACAGGGGAAACCTACGAGCAGTACTTC
CDR3: CASSYRTGETYEQYF
size: many
J: TRBJ2-7
D: TRBD1
V: TRBV6-5

DNA: TGCAGTGCTAGAGGAAATAGCGGGAGGCACAATGAGCAGTTCTTC
CDR3: CSARGNSGRHNEQFF
size: .
J: TRBJ2-1
D: TRBD2
V: TRBV20-1

DNA: TGCGCCAGCAGCAACGACGGAGTTTACAATGAGCAGTTCTTC
CDR3: CASSNDGVYNEQFF
size: few
J: TRBJ2-1
D: .
V: TRBV5-1

DNA: TGTGCCAGCACTATCGGGGGAACCGGGGAGCTGTTTTTT
CDR3: CASTIGGTGELFF
size: .
J: TRBJ2-2
D: .
V: TRBV25-1

DNA: TGTGCCATCAGTGAGTCGCGCAGACGGAGCTCCTATAATTCACCCCTCCACTTT
CDR3: CAISESRRRSSYNSPLHF
size: many
J: TRBJ1-6
D: .
V: TRBV10-3

DNA: TGTGCCAGCTCACCTACATTCGGGGGGATAAACATTCAGTACTTC
CDR3: CASSPTFGGINIQYF
size: .
J: TRBJ2-4
D: TRBD2
V: TRBV18